One TCR beta chain is described in this entry. The source of the sample is a study of chemoradiotherapy in HPV16-positive cancers. CDR1 and CDR2 (germline): PRHDT, FYEKMQ (reference sequence). V was shortened by 4 bases and J by 0 bases, with 12 bases between the two germline ends. CDR3 size: 15 residues. Produced via immunoSEQ multiplex PCR; TCRdb's table is partial and in-frame only. Counted here are some 11,000 clones, about 88% occurring once; the ten biggest clones make up about 6%. The specimen was blood, collected from a patient who underwent chemoradiotherapy. This TCR came from a human donor with HPV-associated anogenital cancer. The chain recombines TRBV13 with TRBJ1-1; perhaps TRBD1 as D (6 bases). CDR3 bases: TGTGCCAGCAGCTACCGCGGGACAATGAACACTGAAGCTTTCTTT. Encoded protein: CASSYRGTMNTEAFF.